This TCR beta chain was recorded in a study of blood T cell repertoires in COVID-19. Background on the study: Samples of COVID-19 (acute and convalescent) were obtained from the United States, Italy and Spain. Sample material is recorded as cDNA or gDNA derived from T cells, B-cell-depleted T cells, or PBMCs.

V was trimmed by 6 bases and J by 5 bases, leaving 12 bases between them. The CDR3 extends over 13 amino acids. CDR1 and CDR2 (germline): KGHDR, SFDVKD. In the original workflow: The authors estimated nucleated cell counts from reference gene primer amplification. Clones were read by immunoSEQ multiplex PCR, and TCRdb kept only the in-frame ones, dropping some. V and J calls and clone size follow that table, whereas D and trimming were derived from the DNA. The repertoire holds some 95,000 clones, over 75% seen once, with over 6.5% in the top ten. The sequence was obtained from a man in his sixties or seventies with acute or convalescent COVID-19. Material: peripheral blood. The chain uses TRBV24-1 and TRBJ2-5; D is possibly TRBD2 (5 bases). The CDR3 DNA reads as TGTGCCACCAGTAGGCCACGAGGGGAGACCCAGTACTTC. Its translation: CATSRPRGETQYF.